These 18 T cell receptor beta chains were sequenced from one sample in a study of early T cells in non-severe SARS-CoV-2 infection. TCRdb processed the 5' RACE reads anew with MiXCR; each CDR3 protein has one entry. The data show 80,000 or so distinct CDR3 sequences, around 15% seen once. Material for sequencing was whole blood. All receptors come from an adult who was a healthcare worker with PCR-confirmed SARS-CoV-2 infection or an uninfected control (not recorded which).

This clonotype has ten or more counts. This rearrangement joins TRBV5-1 to TRBJ2-3; tentative D call: TRBD2 (5 bases). The CDR3 is 14 residues long. Germline V lookup: CDR1 SGHRS, CDR2 YFSETQ. Between the trimmed V and J ends, which lost 0 bases and 0 bases, there was a span of 5 bases. This CDR3 is CASSLGTSTDTQYF. The CDR3 DNA is TGCGCCAGCAGCTTGGGGACTAGCACAGATACGCAGTATTTT. Full variable domain (missing parts from reference TRBV5-1 and TRBJ2-3): KAGVTQTPRYLIKTRGQQVTLSCSPISGHRSVSWYQQTPGQGLQFLFEYFSETQRNKGNFPGRFSGRQFSNSRSEMNVSTLELGDSALYLCASSLGTSTDTQYFGPGTRLTVL.

The chain has TRBV25-1 and TRBJ1-2; D is possibly TRBD1 (5 bases). The CDR3 contains 16 residues. Germline assignment: CDR1 MGHDK and CDR2 SYGVNS. Trimming shortened V by 3 bases and J by 4 bases, and 18 bases separated the two germline ends. The CDR3 coding sequence is TGTGCCAGCAGTGACCCGGACACCCAATGGCGCTATGGCTACACCTTC. Translation: CASSDPDTQWRYGYTF.

The chain has TRBV30 and TRBJ1-4, with D tentatively TRBD1 (6 bases). The V end was cut by 4 bases, the J end by 5 bases, with 11 bases between. Per the germline V gene, CDR1 is GTSNPN and CDR2 is SVGIG (reference sequence). There are 13 residues in the CDR3. This chain's CDR3 is CAWNRAENEKLFF. DNA of the CDR3: TGTGCCTGGAACAGGGCGGAAAATGAAAAACTGTTTTTT.

This clonotype was detected only a few times. The chain links TRBV12-3 or TRBV12-4 to TRBJ2-5; D gene uncertain. The CDR3 is made up of 11 amino acids. Deletions cut 4 bases from V and 3 bases from J, with 3 bases between. In nucleotides, the CDR3 is TGTGCCAGCAGTTGGGAAGAGACCCAGTACTTC. It specifies CASSWEETQYF.

The chain combines TRBV6-1 with TRBJ2-3, with TRBD2 matching over 7 bases. The germline CDR1 and CDR2 sequences are MNHNS and SASEGT. The J segment lost 2 bases and the V segment lost 9 bases, leaving 11 bases of the junction unmatched. The CDR3 runs 15 residues. Here the CDR3 reads CASWAGVRNTDTQYF. The CDR3 region has the DNA TGTGCCAGTTGGGCGGGGGTTAGGAACACAGATACGCAGTATTTT.

This chain joins TRBV11-2 and TRBJ1-2; possible D gene TRBD1, 6 bases. There are 16 residues in the CDR3. Trimming took off 3 bases at V and 4 bases at J, with 18 bases between the two ends. Germline values: CDR1 SGHAT, CDR2 FQNNGV. The CDR3 region has the DNA TGTGCCAGCAGCTTCCGGACAGAGGACATAAGCTATGGCTACACCTTC. Its protein is CASSFRTEDISYGYTF. The variable domain in full, completed from reference TRBV11-2 and TRBJ1-2, reads EAGVAQSPRYKIIEKRQSVAFWCNPISGHATLYWYQQILGQGPKLLIQFQNNGVVDDSQLPKDRFSAERLKGVDSTLKIQPAKLEDSAVYLCASSFRTEDISYGYTFGSGTRLTVV.

A few counts support this clonotype. This chain joins TRBV9 and TRBJ2-3, with TRBD1 matching over 9 bases. The CDR3 consists of 18 residues. V shed 3 bases, J shed 2 bases, and the junction held 13 bases outside the gene matches. Looked up from germline, CDR1 is SGDLS and CDR2 is YYNGEE. The CDR3 bases are TGTGCCAGCAGCGACCCTTCCCGGACAGGGGAGAACACAGATACGCAGTATTTT. Its translation: CASSDPSRTGENTDTQYF.

This clonotype appeared a few times. J is TRBJ2-7 and V is TRBV18; 7 bases match TRBD1. J gave up 3 bases and V 6 bases, and 8 bases lay outside the gene matches. Germline CDR1 and CDR2: KGHSH and LQKENI. The CDR3 totals 14 residues. The CDR3 loop is CASSSRDSVYEQYF. The CDR3 DNA follows: TGTGCCAGCTCTTCACGGGACAGCGTCTACGAGCAGTACTTC.

This clonotype appeared many times. The CDR3 DNA reads as TGTGCCAGCAGTTATAAGGGAGAGACCCAGTACTTC. It translates to CASSYKGETQYF. V gene TRBV6-6 combines with J gene TRBJ2-5, with unresolved D. The germline CDR1 and CDR2 sequences are MNHNY and SVGAGI (reference sequence). This CDR3 is built from 12 residues. Trimming took 3 bases from V and 4 from J, leaving 6 bases between them.

The table lists this clonotype with many counts. CDR3 sequence (DNA): TGTGCCAGCAGCCCCCCCCGACGCGGCAATGAGCAGTTCTTC. It encodes CASSPPRRGNEQFF. The V and J genes are TRBV11-2 and TRBJ2-1; D is unclear. The CDR3 totals 14 residues. The ends were cut back, 5 bases at V and 6 bases at J, with 14 bases in the middle. Germline V gives CDR1 SGHAT, CDR2 FQNNGV.

In its sample, this clonotype was seen a few times. The chain combines TRBV4-2 with TRBJ2-3; 11 bases align to TRBD2. V shed 0 bases, J shed 4 bases, and the junction held 12 bases outside the gene matches. In germline, CDR1 is LGHNA, CDR2 YNFKEQ. CDR3 length: 19 residues. CDR3: CASSQESGVPSGRSDTQYF. CDR3 coding DNA: TGTGCCAGCAGCCAAGAGTCGGGGGTTCCTAGCGGGAGGTCAGATACGCAGTATTTT.

This clonotype was observed at least ten times. The V and J genes are TRBV27 and TRBJ2-7; D perhaps matches TRBD2 (6 bases). Trimming left V 2 bases short and J 0 bases short, with 11 bases between. The CDR3 extends over 15 amino acids. The germline V gene has CDR1 MNHEY and CDR2 SMNVEV (reference sequence). The CDR3 nucleotides are TGTGCCAGCAGTTTACGGGACGGGAGCTCCTACGAGCAGTACTTC. It specifies CASSLRDGSSYEQYF.

J is TRBJ1-1 and V is TRBV2; D gene ambiguous. Germline CDR1 and CDR2: SNHLY and FYNNEI. V lost 7 bases and J lost 1, with 16 bases in between. This CDR3 has 15 amino acids. DNA of the CDR3: TGTGCCAGCAAGTCCGAGGGAGTAGGGAACACTGAAGCTTTCTTT. Translating it yields CASKSEGVGNTEAFF.

This clonotype appeared many times. The rearrangement links TRBV7-3 to TRBJ1-2; D is possibly TRBD1 (5 bases). V was pared by 0 bases and J by 6 bases, with 8 bases between. Germline V gene sequence: CDR1 SGHTA, CDR2 FQGTGA. This CDR3 comprises 13 residues. The DNA for the CDR3 is TGTGCCAGCAGCTTAACACAGGTTAATGGCTACACCTTC. Amino acid sequence: CASSLTQVNGYTF.

This rearrangement joins TRBV20-1 to TRBJ2-2; possibly TRBD1 or TRBD2 for D (5 bases each). This CDR3 comprises 16 residues. The V gene lost 0 bases and the J gene lost 5 bases, with 16 bases spanning the gap. CDR1 and CDR2 (germline): DFQATT, SNEGSKA (reference sequence). In DNA form, the CDR3 reads TGCAGTGCTAGAGATTGGGTGGGGCGCGGGACCGGGGAGCTGTTTTTT. Translated, it gives CSARDWVGRGTGELFF.

This clonotype appeared a few times. The chain couples TRBV28 to TRBJ2-7; no clear D. The germline V gene has CDR1 MDHEN and CDR2 SYDVKM. The CDR3 totals 13 residues. Trimming took off 10 bases at V and 1 base at J, with 14 bases between the two ends. CDR3 amino acids: CATKFLRSYEQYF. CDR3 coding DNA: TGTGCCACCAAATTTCTTAGGTCCTACGAGCAGTACTTC.

The rearrangement links TRBV12-3 or TRBV12-4 to TRBJ2-5; 11 bases match TRBD2. J lost 3 bases, V lost 4 bases, and 1 base had no gene match. CDR3 length: 14 amino acids. The CDR3 here is CASSSSGRKETQYF. In DNA form, the CDR3 reads TGTGCCAGCAGTTCTAGCGGGAGGAAAGAGACCCAGTACTTC.

This clonotype occurred a few times. This chain links TRBV28 with TRBJ1-5; D not resolved. Germline CDR1 and CDR2: MDHEN and SYDVKM. Between the trimmed V and J ends, which lost 8 bases and 9 bases, there was a span of 11 bases. This CDR3 contains 11 residues. The CDR3 coding sequence is TGTGCCAGCCGGGCGGCGGGGCCCCAGCATTTT. It specifies CASRAAGPQHF.